Each of the 13 T cell receptor beta chains below was sequenced from the same sample in a study of T cell responses to AZD1222 COVID-19 vaccine. Method: immunoSEQ multiplex PCR; TCRdb's copy keeps in-frame clones and lacks some. The sample includes more than 95,000 clones, around 91% of them seen just once. The source was peripheral blood, collected on day 0 of AZD1222 vaccination. The receptor set was obtained from an adult in good health.

This chain connects TRBV27 to TRBJ2-1; D unclear. The CDR3 runs 15 residues. CDR1 is MNHEY and CDR2 is SMNVEV in the germline V gene (reference sequence). Trimming removed 0 bases at V and 0 bases at J, with 6 bases between. The CDR3 loop is CASSLSGSSYNEQFF. CDR3 nucleotides: TGTGCCAGCAGTTTATCGGGCAGCTCCTACAATGAGCAGTTCTTC.

The chain uses TRBV6-5 and TRBJ2-7; 10 bases are a match to TRBD1. The CDR3 consists of 15 residues. The V segment lost 5 bases and the J segment 4 bases; nucleotides outside the gene matches: 8. Germline V lookup: CDR1 MNHEY, CDR2 SVGAGI. The CDR3 sequence: CASSRYRDRGYEQYF. CDR3 DNA: TGTGCCAGCAGTCGGTACCGGGACAGGGGATACGAGCAGTACTTC.

This clone showed up many times. The same CDR3 also results from other DNA sequences found in this sample. This CDR3 reads CASSLEGTGGADYGYTF. CDR3 coding DNA: TGTGCCAGCAGCTTAGAGGGGACAGGGGGCGCTGACTATGGCTACACCTTC. The chain has TRBV7-9 and TRBJ1-2, with 12 positions matching TRBD1. The V gene's germline CDR1 is SEHNR and CDR2 FQNEAQ (reference sequence). After removal of 1 base from V and 3 bases from J, the junction contained 6 bases not matched to a gene. This CDR3 region has 17 residues. Variable domain in full (rest from reference TRBV7-9 and TRBJ1-2): DTGVSQNPRHKITKRGQNVTFRCDPISEHNRLYWYRQTLGQGPEFLTYFQNEAQLEKSRLLSDRFSAERPKGSFSTLEIQRTEQGDSAMYLCASSLEGTGGADYGYTFGSGTRLTVV.

The chain combines TRBV7-9 with TRBJ1-3; 8 bases match TRBD1. The CDR3 is 16 residues long. V lost 1 base to trimming and J lost 1 base; unmatched junction nucleotides: 3. Germline V lookup: CDR1 SEHNR, CDR2 FQNEAQ (reference sequence). This CDR3 reads CASSLDRGSSGNTIYF. In nucleotides, the CDR3 is TGTGCCAGCAGCTTAGACAGGGGGTCGTCTGGAAACACCATATATTTT.

The genes are TRBV9 and TRBJ2-2; D is undetermined. CDR3 size: 15 residues. The V and J ends lost 0 bases and 0 bases respectively, with 6 bases between them. Germline loops: CDR1 SGDLS, CDR2 YYNGEE. This chain's CDR3 is CASSVVSTNTGELFF. CDR3 bases: TGTGCCAGCAGCGTAGTCTCTACGAACACCGGGGAGCTGTTTTTT.

V gene TRBV6-4 combines with J gene TRBJ2-1; 8 bases agree with TRBD2. V shed 2 bases and J 4 bases; nucleotides not matched to a gene: 4. Germline CDR1 and CDR2: MRHNA and SNTAGT. The CDR3 extends over 15 amino acids. The CDR3 bases are TGTGCCAGCAGTGACGGGACTAGTGATTACAATGAGCAGTTCTTC. This sequence encodes CASSDGTSDYNEQFF.

The chain employs TRBV29-1 and TRBJ1-1, with D unclear. The CDR3 loop spans 12 amino acids. V shed 7 bases and J shed 5 bases, with 14 bases lying between them. Looked up from germline, CDR1 is SQVTM and CDR2 is ANQGSEA. The CDR3 nucleotides read TGCAGCGCCGGAAAGGTGGGAACTGAAGCTTTCTTT. The encoded protein is CSAGKVGTEAFF.

This clone was found a few times. V gene TRBV10-1 combines with J gene TRBJ2-7, with D unresolved. The CDR3 contains 14 residues. V lost 2 bases to trimming and J lost 1 base, with 9 bases between them. The germline V gene encodes CDR1 WNHNN and CDR2 SYGVQD (reference sequence). CDR3 nucleotide sequence: TGCGCCAGCAGTGAGGGGTCAGGTTCCTACGAGCAGTACTTC. It encodes CASSEGSGSYEQYF.

This chain joins TRBV5-4 and TRBJ1-1; the match to TRBD1 covers 11 bases. V shed 4 bases and J 0 bases; nucleotides not matched to a gene: 2. In germline, CDR1 is SGHNT, CDR2 YYREEE (reference sequence). The CDR3 spans 15 residues. The CDR3 bases are TGTGCCAGCAGCCGGACAGGGGGCCTGAACACTGAAGCTTTCTTT. Translated: CASSRTGGLNTEAFF.

The V and J genes are TRBV13 and TRBJ2-7; D is unclear. Germline loops: CDR1 PRHDT, CDR2 FYEKMQ (reference sequence). The CDR3 sequence is 13 residues long. Trimming removed 0 bases at V and 3 bases at J, with 6 bases between. CDR3 region: CASSLGQFYEQYF. CDR3 nucleotide sequence: TGTGCCAGCAGCTTAGGACAGTTCTACGAGCAGTACTTC.

The chain combines TRBV7-2 with TRBJ2-2; TRBD1 or TRBD2 may be the D gene (5 bases each). Trimming took 6 bases from V and 6 from J, leaving 14 bases between them. Germline loops: CDR1 SGHTA, CDR2 FQGNSA. The CDR3 is 14 amino acids. In nucleotides, the CDR3 is TGTGCCAGCAGACTGGGACCGGATTCCGGGGAGCTGTTTTTT. Its protein product is CASRLGPDSGELFF.

A remark on this clone: This specimen includes other DNA sequences encoding the same CDR3. The chain links TRBV9 to TRBJ1-2, with TRBD1 matching 9 bases. The CDR3 loop spans 15 amino acids. From germline, CDR1 is SGDLS and CDR2 YYNGEE. After removal of 0 bases from V and 1 base from J, the junction contained 1 base not matched to a gene. In nucleotides, the CDR3 is TGTGCCAGCAGCGTAGCGGGACAGGGTAACTATGGCTACACCTTC. Amino acid sequence: CASSVAGQGNYGYTF. Full variable domain (remainder filled in from reference TRBV9 and TRBJ1-2): DSGVTQTPKHLITATGQRVTLRCSPRSGDLSVYWYQQSLDQGLQFLIQYYNGEERAKGNILERFSAQQFPDLHSELNLSSLELGDSALYFCASSVAGQGNYGYTFGSGTRLTVV.

The chain combines TRBV25-1 with TRBJ2-7; 7 bases agree with TRBD1. CDR1 MGHDK and CDR2 SYGVNS come from the germline V gene. V gave up 8 bases and J gave up 4 bases; unmatched junction bases: 11. This CDR3 has 14 amino acids. Here the CDR3 DNA reads TGTGCCAGCTCTGGACAGGCGGGTTCGTACGAGCAGTACTTC. This sequence encodes CASSGQAGSYEQYF.